The sequence of this TCR beta chain was determined in a study of T cell repertoires in cytomegalovirus infection. At the level of the study: Carrying CMV and the relevant HLA type showed in public TCR beta signatures.

Looked up from germline, CDR1 is SGHAT and CDR2 is FQNNGV. V was clipped by 4 bases and J by 4 bases, with 23 bases between them. The CDR3 covers 17 residues. Findings of the study overall: Pooled public TCR beta family frequency picked out CMV carriers with the relevant HLA.

The table lists this clonotype with a few counts. Its antigen is still unknown. TCRdb fed the reads into MiXCR, producing one record per CDR3 protein. The sample carries around 320,000 distinct CDR3 sequences, 8% to 9.5% recorded once. The chain carries TRBV11-2 and TRBJ2-7; tentative D call: TRBD1 (6 bases). This TCR was sampled from a human donor in good health (CMV status not recorded). Some clones in this sample may be carry-over from other donors' samples. Sequences were obtained from PBMCs. The CDR3 is CASSSGVGRVGPYEQYF. CDR3 DNA: TGTGCCAGCAGCTCAGGGGTCGGCAGGGTGGGTCCATACGAGCAGTACTTC.